Here is one TCR beta chain with its context. The sample belongs to a study of T cell changes during pregnancy in multiple sclerosis. Data came from immunoSEQ multiplex PCR; TCRdb stores just in-frame clones and leaves some out. The repertoire holds about 38,000 clones, with roughly 93% as singletons. CDR3 length equals 16 residues. Trimming took 2 bases from V and 0 from J, leaving 13 bases between them. The V gene's germline CDR1 is KGHSH and CDR2 LQKENI. Sample: CD4+ T cells from peripheral blood mononuclear cells, taken in the second trimester of pregnancy. This chain joins TRBV18 and TRBJ1-1; D may be TRBD1 (5 bases). The source is a female donor with multiple sclerosis, enrolled in a pregnancy study. Written as DNA, the CDR3 is TGTGCCAGCTCACCAGGCTTGCGGGGGATGAACACTGAAGCTTTCTTT. The encoded protein is CASSPGLRGMNTEAFF. Supplemented by reference TRBV18 and TRBJ1-1, the full variable domain reads NAGVMQNPRHLVRRRGQEARLRCSPMKGHSHVYWYRQLPEEGLKFMVYLQKENIIDESGMPKERFSAEFPKEGPSILRIQQVVRGDSAAYFCASSPGLRGMNTEAFFGQGTRLTVV.